This T cell receptor beta chain derives from a study of blood T cell repertoires in COVID-19. Study summary: PBMCs, B-cell-depleted T cells, or T cells were the source of the cDNA or gDNA that made up the material.

This clone came up a few times. Here immunoSEQ multiplex PCR was the method, and the copy in TCRdb shows in-frame clones only, minus some. This sample has about 24,000 clones, with approximately 89% found just once. Losses at the gene ends were 0 bases for V and 5 bases for J; bases not matched to a gene: 6. The CDR3 loop spans 15 amino acids. Germline V gives CDR1 SGHAT, CDR2 FQNNGV. The TCR comes from a human donor in a cohort sampled during active COVID-19. The rearrangement links TRBV11-2 to TRBJ1-1; 7 nucleotides line up with TRBD1. Sample: peripheral blood. The CDR3 DNA reads TGTGCCAGCAGCTTAGACGGCAGGGGGTTTACTGAAGCTTTCTTT. This codes for CASSLDGRGFTEAFF.